A single T cell receptor (beta chain) is shown here with its context. What it recognizes is unknown. The data stem from a study of T cell responses to AZD1222 COVID-19 vaccine. Whole-study results and caveats: Among vaccine-associated CD4 TCRs, coverage spanned spike, with dominance at 160-218 and 743-854. There were repertoire samples only from the period after the peak T cell response.

The CDR3 runs to 16 residues. The V gene's germline CDR1 is LNHDA and CDR2 SQIVND (reference sequence). Trimming at V came to 7 bases and at J to 4 bases, leaving 11 bases not matched to a gene. Method: immunoSEQ multiplex PCR; TCRdb's copy keeps in-frame clones and lacks some. This sample yields 53,000 or so clones, of which more than 80% are seen a single time; roughly a fifth belongs to the top ten. This receptor was obtained from an adult in good health. This sample comprised peripheral blood, obtained on day 0 of MenACWY control vaccination. This chain connects TRBV19 to TRBJ2-2; 8 nucleotides align to TRBD1. CDR3 residues: CASTNLQGAGTGELFF. The CDR3 coding sequence is TGTGCCAGTACCAATCTTCAGGGGGCTGGCACCGGGGAGCTGTTTTTT.